These 23 T cell receptor beta chains originate from one sample sequenced in a study of CD8+CD57+ T cells in acquired aplastic anemia (dated by TCRdb to the late 2010s). Sequenced using an Illumina HiSeq 2000. TCR beta VDJ combination and CDR3 sequence profiling used genomic DNA as the template. The public sequencing data were trimmed at Q25 with fastp and processed into clonotypes with MiXCR by TCRdb, which kept only in-frame beta chains. Every distinct CDR3 protein forms one entry, paired with its most common genes and DNA. This sample comprises around 68,000 distinct CDR3 sequences, 45% to 55% of them detected only once. Approximately 8.6% of the sample comes from the top ten. The sequenced sample consisted of sorted CD4+, CD8+, or CD8+CD57+ T cells (not recorded which) from PBMCs. The receptors here all came from a human donor in good health, serving as a control.

In its sample, this clonotype was seen many times. The chain is built from TRBV27 and TRBJ1-5; a weak D match, TRBD1 (5 bases). CDR3 size: 15 residues. Looked up from germline, CDR1 is MNHEY and CDR2 is SMNVEV (reference sequence). Trimming removed 5 bases at V and 1 base at J, with 12 bases between. The CDR3, as DNA: TGTGCCAGCAGTCCCTCACAGGAAAGCAATCAGCCCCAGCATTTT. The encoded protein is CASSPSQESNQPQHF.

The chain joins TRBV4-1 to TRBJ2-7, with no clear D. V was cut by 0 bases and J by 6 bases, with 3 bases left in between. This CDR3 comprises 11 residues. Germline values: CDR1 MGHRA, CDR2 YSYEKL. The CDR3 reads CASSQEGEQYF. Here the CDR3 DNA reads TGCGCCAGCAGCCAAGAGGGCGAGCAGTACTTC.

Notes on this clonotype: One junction end does not reproduce the germline sequence, and a read error may be involved. This chain links TRBV2 with TRBJ2-7; 9 bases line up with TRBD1. Germline CDR1 SNHLY, CDR2 FYNNEI. This CDR3 is 11 amino acids long. DNA for the CDR3: TGTGCCAGCCATGATGGGGGGACAGGGCACTTC. Translation: CASHDGGTGHF.

A few counts support this clonotype. This chain joins TRBV9 and TRBJ2-7; unclear D gene. The CDR3 contains 14 residues. CDR1 and CDR2 from the germline V gene are SGDLS and YYNGEE. V was cut by 0 bases and J by 2 bases, with 9 bases left in between. The CDR3 sequence: CASSVEGKTYEQYF. The DNA of the CDR3 is TGTGCCAGCAGCGTAGAGGGCAAAACCTACGAGCAGTACTTC.

Only a few counts were recorded for this clonotype. V usage is TRBV10-3 and J usage is TRBJ2-7; TRBD1 might be the D (5 bases). Trimming cost V 2 bases and J 3 bases, with 14 bases left between them. The germline V gene encodes CDR1 ENHRY and CDR2 SYGVKD. CDR3 length equals 15 residues. CDR3 sequence (DNA): TGTGCCATCAGTGAGACCACAGGATTCAACTACGAGCAGTACTTC. It encodes CAISETTGFNYEQYF.

This rearrangement joins TRBV10-3 to TRBJ1-5, with a weak D call TRBD1 (5 bases). The V gene lost 3 bases and the J gene lost 7 bases, with 10 bases spanning the gap. The CDR3 has 13 amino acids. Germline V lookup: CDR1 ENHRY, CDR2 SYGVKD. This chain's CDR3 is CAISDRDSQPQHF. The CDR3 DNA follows: TGTGCCATCAGTGACAGGGATTCCCAGCCCCAGCATTTT.

This clonotype was detected many times. The genes are TRBV6-1 and TRBJ2-5, with 12 bases that match TRBD2. The CDR3 runs 15 residues. The germline V gene encodes CDR1 MNHNS and CDR2 SASEGT. The trim removed 2 bases at V and 4 bases at J, leaving 2 bases unmatched. Here the CDR3 reads CASSELAGGPETQYF. CDR3 coding DNA: TGTGCCAGCAGTGAACTAGCGGGAGGGCCAGAGACCCAGTACTTC.

This clonotype was seen at least ten times. V gene TRBV7-9 combines with J gene TRBJ2-6, with D possibly TRBD1 on 5 matching bases. Trimming shortened V by 4 bases and J by 0 bases, and 7 bases separated the two germline ends. The CDR3 contains 15 residues. In germline, CDR1 is SEHNR, CDR2 FQNEAQ (reference sequence). CDR3 in DNA: TGTGCCAGCAGCTCCAGGGTCTCTGGGGCCAACGTCCTGACTTTC. This encodes CASSSRVSGANVLTF.

The chain links TRBV19 to TRBJ2-1; maybe TRBD2 (6 bases). Germline CDR1 is LNHDA and CDR2 is SQIVND (reference sequence). V lost 4 bases to trimming and J lost 9 bases, with 16 bases between them. The CDR3 runs 14 residues. The CDR3 reads CASSRKDVGGEQFF. CDR3 bases: TGTGCCAGTAGTAGGAAGGACGTGGGGGGTGAGCAGTTCTTC.

J is TRBJ1-4 and V is TRBV10-3, with D hard to call. The germline V and J ends were trimmed by 6 bases and 4 bases, with 18 bases remaining between them. CDR1 ENHRY and CDR2 SYGVKD come from the germline V gene. The length of the CDR3 is 16 residues. CDR3 in amino acids: CAISHRFEGRNEKLFF. For the CDR3, the DNA is TGTGCCATCAGCCATAGATTTGAGGGTCGTAATGAAAAACTGTTTTTT.

CDR3: CATSRDGVGGRGEQYF. The CDR3 DNA reads TGTGCCACCAGCAGAGATGGTGTGGGGGGTCGCGGCGAGCAGTACTTC. V and J are TRBV15 and TRBJ2-7; a weak D match, TRBD2 (6 bases). The CDR3 loop spans 16 amino acids. Between the trimmed V and J ends, which lost 0 bases and 6 bases, there was a span of 18 bases. CDR1 and CDR2 (germline): LNHNV, YYDKDF (reference sequence). Based on the CDR3 plus reference TRBV15 and TRBJ2-7, the full variable domain is DAMVIQNPRYQVTQFGKPVTLSCSQTLNHNVMYWYQQKSSQAPKLLFHYYDKDFNNEADTPDNFQSRRPNTSFCFLDIRSPGLGDTAMYLCATSRDGVGGRGEQYFGPGTRLTVT.

This sequence joins TRBV7-9 and TRBJ1-4; no firm D call. Per the germline V gene, CDR1 is SEHNR and CDR2 is FQNEAQ (reference sequence). Trimming took 5 bases from V and 6 from J, leaving 10 bases between them. The CDR3 length is 13 residues. In nucleotides, the CDR3 is TGTGCCAGCAGCCTATCCCCTCATGAAAAACTGTTTTTT. Protein: CASSLSPHEKLFF.

V gene TRBV5-1 combines with J gene TRBJ1-3; D not resolved. There are 16 residues in the CDR3. Germline assignment: CDR1 SGHRS and CDR2 YFSETQ. Trimming shortened V by 0 bases and J by 0 bases, and 10 bases separated the two germline ends. CDR3 protein: CASSLAWQDSGNTIYF. The CDR3 bases are TGCGCCAGCAGCTTGGCGTGGCAGGACTCTGGAAACACCATATATTTT.

The chain uses TRBV4-2 and TRBJ2-1; weak D call: TRBD2 (5 bases). Per the germline V gene, CDR1 is LGHNA and CDR2 is YNFKEQ. Trimming took 8 bases from V and 11 from J, leaving 16 bases between them. The CDR3 totals 12 residues. In DNA, the CDR3 is TGTGCCAGCGGAGGAAGTCAGGAGAAGCAGTTCTTC. It is translated as CASGGSQEKQFF.

V and J are TRBV9 and TRBJ1-2; D is ambiguous. V was trimmed by 0 bases and J by 2 bases, leaving 11 bases between them. Germline CDR1 reads SGDLS; CDR2 reads YYNGEE. CDR3 length: 15 residues. CDR3 protein: CASSVEVSANYGYTF. CDR3 DNA: TGTGCCAGCAGCGTAGAAGTAAGTGCCAACTATGGCTACACCTTC.

This clonotype was seen many times. V and J are TRBV7-9 and TRBJ2-4; D possibly corresponds to TRBD2 (6 bases). The CDR3 consists of 14 residues. V lost 6 bases, J lost 6 bases, and 15 bases lay in between. Germline lookup yields CDR1 SEHNR and CDR2 FQNEAQ (reference sequence). This chain's CDR3 is CASRQGLSRNIQYF. Written as DNA, the CDR3 is TGTGCCAGCAGGCAGGGACTTTCCCGAAACATTCAGTACTTC.

On this clonotype: A much larger clone differs from this one at a single base, so this may be a read error. The rearrangement uses TRBV10-3 and TRBJ2-5; D possibly uses TRBD1 or TRBD2 (5 bases each). Germline V lookup: CDR1 ENHRY, CDR2 SYGVKD. The CDR3 runs to 13 residues. The CDR3 sequence: CAIGEVTADTQYF. The CDR3 coding sequence is TGTGCCATCGGTGAGGTGACAGCGGACACCCAGTACTTC.

This clonotype has at least ten counts. The CDR3 nucleotides are TGTGCCAGCAGCTTAGGAGACGCTAGCAATCAGCCCCAGCATTTT. It yields the protein CASSLGDASNQPQHF. J is TRBJ1-5 and V is TRBV7-6; the D is unclear. CDR1 is SGHVS and CDR2 is FNYEAQ in the germline V gene. Trimming took 1 base from V and 0 from J, leaving 7 bases between them. CDR3 size: 15 residues.

J is TRBJ2-3 and V is TRBV11-1, with 9 bases lining up with TRBD1. CDR1 is SGHAT and CDR2 is FQDESV in the germline V gene (reference sequence). V dropped 5 bases and J dropped 1; count of bases not matched to a gene: 1. The CDR3 is 14 residues long. The DNA of the CDR3 is TGTGCCAGCAGCCGGACAGGGGGCACAGATACGCAGTATTTT. This gives the protein CASSRTGGTDTQYF. Filled out from reference TRBV11-1 and TRBJ2-3, the complete variable domain reads EAEVAQSPRYKITEKSQAVAFWCDPISGHATLYWYRQILGQGPELLVQFQDESVVDDSQLPKDRFSAERLKGVDSTLKIQPAELGDSAMYLCASSRTGGTDTQYFGPGTRLTVL.

The chain joins TRBV3-1 to TRBJ1-4, with TRBD1 matching over 7 bases. Germline CDR1 and CDR2: LGHDT and YNNKEL (reference sequence). V gave up 1 base and J gave up 0 bases; unmatched junction bases: 2. This CDR3 is built from 16 residues. CDR3 coding DNA: TGTGCCAGCAGCCAAGGGACAGGTGCAACTAATGAAAAACTGTTTTTT. Its translation: CASSQGTGATNEKLFF.

The V and J genes are TRBV13 and TRBJ2-7, with D possibly matching TRBD1 (5 bases). CDR3 length: 15 residues. Germline V lookup: CDR1 PRHDT, CDR2 FYEKMQ (reference sequence). V was clipped by 5 bases and J by 0 bases, with 14 bases between them. CDR3: CASSLDRPGSYEQYF. The DNA of the CDR3 is TGTGCCAGCAGCCTAGACAGACCGGGCTCCTACGAGCAGTACTTC. Filled out from reference TRBV13 and TRBJ2-7, the complete variable domain reads AAGVIQSPRHLIKEKRETATLKCYPIPRHDTVYWYQQGPGQDPQFLISFYEKMQSDKGSIPDRFSAQQFSDYHSELNMSSLELGDSALYFCASSLDRPGSYEQYFGPGTRLTVT.

Only a few counts were recorded for this clonotype. In DNA, the CDR3 is TGTGCCAGTAGTATAGAGGGTAACTATGGCTACACCTTC. Encoded protein: CASSIEGNYGYTF. The J gene is TRBJ1-2, the V gene TRBV19; no firm D call. The CDR3 runs to 13 residues. Germline V gene sequence: CDR1 LNHDA, CDR2 SQIVND (reference sequence). With 0 bases removed from V and 1 base from J, the gap between germline ends came to 3 bases.

This clonotype was seen only once. The chain recombines TRBV2 with TRBJ1-1; 8 bases fit TRBD1. Germline V gene sequence: CDR1 SNHLY, CDR2 FYNNEI. This CDR3 has 14 residues. V shed 6 bases and J 3 bases; nucleotides not matched to a gene: 6. The CDR3 spells CASSLRGLDTEAFF. The CDR3 region has the DNA TGTGCCAGCAGCCTCAGGGGGCTTGACACTGAAGCTTTCTTT.